In this sample, the clone carrying this TCR beta chain turned up once. This sample was taken from a study of cytomegalovirus exposure and HLA in healthy donors. Trimming pared 6 bases from V and 5 bases from J, leaving 19 bases between. This CDR3 region has 15 residues. CDR1 is MNHEY and CDR2 is SMNVEV in the germline V gene (reference sequence). The PCR made use of 60 Vbeta and 13 Jbeta primers. Original analysis: Some 11 million shared chains were among the about 80 million unique TCR beta chains that a later analysis counted. TCRdb's copy holds only in-frame clones and misses some; the assay was immunoSEQ multiplex PCR. That table gives V, J and clone size, and the DNA gave D and trimming. The sample holds around 130,000 clones, about 81% seen once.

This clonotype originated in a woman in her thirties or forties in good health and CMV-seropositive. The gene calls are TRBV27 and TRBJ1-1; a weak D match, TRBD1 (6 bases). Sequenced material: PBMCs. The CDR3: CASRVGGGPATEAFF. DNA of the CDR3: TGTGCCAGCAGAGTAGGGGGGGGCCCGGCGACTGAAGCTTTCTTT.